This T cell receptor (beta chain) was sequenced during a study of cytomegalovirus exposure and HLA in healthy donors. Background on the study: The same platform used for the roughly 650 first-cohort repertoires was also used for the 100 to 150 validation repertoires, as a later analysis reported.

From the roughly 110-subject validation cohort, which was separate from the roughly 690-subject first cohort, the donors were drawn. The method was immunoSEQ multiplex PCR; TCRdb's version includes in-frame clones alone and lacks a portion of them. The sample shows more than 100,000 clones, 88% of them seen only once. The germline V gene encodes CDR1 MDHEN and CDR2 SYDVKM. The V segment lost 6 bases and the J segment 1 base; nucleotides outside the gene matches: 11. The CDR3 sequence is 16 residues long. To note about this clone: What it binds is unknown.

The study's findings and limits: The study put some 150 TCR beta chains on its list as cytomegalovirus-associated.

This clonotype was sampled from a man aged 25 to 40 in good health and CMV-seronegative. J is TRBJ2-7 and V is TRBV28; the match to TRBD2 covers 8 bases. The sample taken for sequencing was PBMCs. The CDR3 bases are TGTGCCAGCAGCCATAGCGGGAATAGTGTGTCCTACGAGCAGTACTTC. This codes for CASSHSGNSVSYEQYF.